A single sample gave rise to the 24 T cell receptor beta chains below, sequenced in a study of blood T cells in healthy people across ages. A second about 6 to 12 cycle PCR used barcoded and J-beta primers. TCRdb re-analysed the 5' RACE reads in MiXCR, keeping a single row per CDR3 protein. The sample has around 1,600,000 distinct CDR3 sequences, approximately 42% seen once. Sequences were obtained from blood. The receptor source for this set is a woman between 18 and 29 years old in good health.

This clonotype turned up a few times. V and J are TRBV5-5 and TRBJ2-1; possibly TRBD1 for D (6 bases). Germline CDR1 is SGHKS and CDR2 is YYEKEE (reference sequence). The CDR3 loop spans 15 amino acids. Trimming pared 4 bases from V and 7 bases from J, leaving 18 bases between. CDR3 bases: TGTGCCAGCAGCCGCACCGGACAGCCGGTGAATGAGCAGTTCTTC. Its protein is CASSRTGQPVNEQFF.

Concerning this clonotype: A much larger clonotype is one base distant, so this may be a read error. V gene TRBV12-3 or TRBV12-4 combines with J gene TRBJ2-7; weak D call: TRBD2 (5 bases). CDR3 length: 16 residues. This CDR3 is CAGSFGGRNPSGEQYF. CDR3 DNA sequence: TGTGCCGGCAGTTTTGGTGGGAGAAACCCTTCGGGCGAGCAGTACTTC.

CDR3 residues: CASSEWAGRNEQYF. In DNA, the CDR3 is TGTGCCAGCTCGGAATGGGCTGGGAGGAACGAGCAGTACTTC. The chain links TRBV27 to TRBJ2-7, with D tentatively TRBD2 (6 bases). The length of the CDR3 is 14 residues. Per germline, CDR1 MNHEY and CDR2 SMNVEV (reference sequence). Trimming removed 8 bases from V and 5 bases from J, with 19 bases in between.

This clonotype was seen only a few times. The chain combines TRBV7-2 with TRBJ2-5, with 7 bases identical to TRBD1. V dropped 1 base and J dropped 2; count of bases not matched to a gene: 4. This CDR3 region has 15 residues. Germline CDR1 is SGHTA and CDR2 is FQGNSA. CDR3 DNA: TGTGCCAGCAGCTTAGGTGGACAGGTTCAAGAGACCCAGTACTTC. The encoded protein is CASSLGGQVQETQYF.

V usage is TRBV3-1 and J usage is TRBJ2-1; no definite D call. The better agreement between TRBJ2-7 and the DNA end casts doubt on the J call. This CDR3 spans 15 amino acids. Germline assignment: CDR1 LGHDT and CDR2 YNNKEL (reference sequence). CDR3 sequence reads: CASSQDLVSYNEQYF. CDR3 DNA: TGTGCCAGCAGCCAAGATCTAGTATCCTACAATGAGCAGTACTTC.

V gene TRBV7-9 combines with J gene TRBJ2-5, with TRBD2 matching over 7 bases. Germline V CDR1 and CDR2: SEHNR, FQNEAQ (reference sequence). The junction had 9 bases not matched to a gene; V was cut back by 0 bases and J by 2 bases. This CDR3 contains 17 residues. The CDR3: CASSLANSGYTQETQYF. In DNA form, the CDR3 reads TGTGCCAGCAGCTTAGCAAATAGCGGGTATACTCAAGAGACCCAGTACTTC.

The chain couples TRBV7-9 to TRBJ2-7; 7 bases agree with TRBD2. The CDR3 loop spans 16 amino acids. Germline CDR1 and CDR2: SEHNR and FQNEAQ (reference sequence). The J segment lost 0 bases and the V segment lost 6 bases, leaving 11 bases of the junction unmatched. The CDR3 sequence is CASSTAKRGFSYEQYF. DNA of the CDR3: TGTGCCAGCAGTACGGCTAAGCGGGGCTTCTCCTACGAGCAGTACTTC.

The gene calls are TRBV7-2 and TRBJ2-1; TRBD2 agrees at 14 bases. V lost 3 bases and J lost 4; bases outside the gene matches: 5. The CDR3 extends over 17 amino acids. Looked up from germline, CDR1 is SGHTA and CDR2 is FQGNSA. CDR3 region: CASSFRLAGGQYNEQFF. CDR3 DNA sequence: TGTGCCAGCAGCTTCCGACTAGCGGGAGGGCAATACAATGAGCAGTTCTTC.

This clonotype occurred once. This may be a read error: a much more frequent sequence differs by one nucleotide. This chain joins TRBV27 and TRBJ1-2; 7 bases match TRBD1. Germline CDR1 and CDR2: MNHEY and SMNVEV (reference sequence). The CDR3 covers 13 residues. CDR3 in amino acids: CVSRLQGNYGYTF. The CDR3 nucleotides are TGTGTCAGCAGGCTACAGGGGAACTATGGCTACACCTTC.

The chain employs TRBV10-3 and TRBJ2-2, with TRBD1 matching over 7 bases. This CDR3 is built from 14 residues. The germline V gene has CDR1 ENHRY and CDR2 SYGVKD. Trimming cost V 8 bases and J 3 bases; bases outside gene matches: 6. The DNA for the CDR3 is TGTGCCATCTTTACAGGGGATTACACCGGGGAGCTGTTTTTT. Translation: CAIFTGDYTGELFF.

The chain couples TRBV7-8 to TRBJ1-1; 7 nucleotides align to TRBD1. V shed 1 base and J 0 bases; nucleotides not matched to a gene: 8. This CDR3 is built from 17 residues. Germline-derived CDR1 and CDR2 are SGHVS and FQNEAQ. This chain's CDR3 is CASSLEGGASLNTEAFF. Written as DNA, the CDR3 is TGTGCCAGCAGCTTAGAAGGGGGCGCGTCCCTGAACACTGAAGCTTTCTTT.

The V and J genes are TRBV28 and TRBJ2-7; D gene ambiguous. The germline CDR1 and CDR2 sequences are MDHEN and SYDVKM. V lost 3 bases to trimming and J lost 7 bases, with 25 bases between them. CDR3 length equals 17 residues. The CDR3 sequence is CASSFRVMSSSYNEQYF. The CDR3 coding sequence is TGTGCCAGCAGTTTTAGGGTCATGAGCAGCTCCTACAATGAGCAGTACTTC.

This rearrangement joins TRBV27 to TRBJ1-1; no clear D gene. Germline V gene lookup returns CDR1 MNHEY and CDR2 SMNVEV (reference sequence). The CDR3 has 14 amino acids. Deletions cut 5 bases from V and 3 bases from J, with 13 bases between. The CDR3 DNA follows: TGTGCCAGCAGTCAAGGGTTCGGCTACACTGAAGCTTTCTTT. Its translation is CASSQGFGYTEAFF.

This clonotype has a handful of counts. The chain joins TRBV4-1 to TRBJ1-2; 7 bases match TRBD1. Germline V gene sequence: CDR1 MGHRA, CDR2 YSYEKL. The CDR3 runs to 17 residues. J lost 0 bases, V lost 0 bases, and 7 bases had no gene match. Here the CDR3 reads CASSQDRGGRTNYGYTF. The CDR3 bases are TGCGCCAGCAGCCAAGATCGAGGGGGCCGAACTAACTATGGCTACACCTTC.

This clonotype showed up just a few times. This sequence joins TRBV11-2 and TRBJ1-1, with 7 bases identical to TRBD1. There are 14 residues in the CDR3. From germline, CDR1 is SGHAT and CDR2 FQNNGV. The V and J ends lost 6 bases and 2 bases, in that order; junction bases with no gene match: 6. CDR3 region: CASRSTGINTEAFF. CDR3 DNA sequence: TGTGCCAGCAGATCGACAGGGATTAACACTGAAGCTTTCTTT.

Here the CDR3 reads CASSVLPEETLHF. The CDR3 DNA is TGCGCCAGCAGCGTTTTACCCGAGGAGACTCTCCACTTT. J is TRBJ1-6 and V is TRBV5-1; D uncertain. Germline CDR1 SGHRS, CDR2 YFSETQ. V was shortened by 4 bases and J by 16 bases, with 18 bases between the two germline ends. This CDR3 is built from 13 residues.

V and J are TRBV12-3 or TRBV12-4 and TRBJ1-4; 8 nucleotides agree with TRBD1. Unmatched junction bases numbered 11, after V lost 4 bases and J lost 4 bases. CDR3 size: 17 residues. The CDR3 coding sequence is TGTGCCAGCAGTTCGGGACAGGCCGTTCTAATTAATGAAAAACTGTTTTTT. It codes for CASSSGQAVLINEKLFF.

This chain uses TRBV5-1 with TRBJ1-2; tentatively, D is TRBD1 (5 bases). CDR1 and CDR2 from the germline V gene are SGHRS and YFSETQ. With 4 bases removed from V and 2 bases from J, the gap between germline ends came to 12 bases. The CDR3 sequence is 14 residues long. CDR3 amino acids: CASSMDIGNYGYTF. The DNA of the CDR3 is TGCGCCAGCAGCATGGACATAGGGAACTATGGCTACACCTTC. Complete variable domain (other parts from reference TRBV5-1 and TRBJ1-2): KAGVTQTPRYLIKTRGQQVTLSCSPISGHRSVSWYQQTPGQGLQFLFEYFSETQRNKGNFPGRFSGRQFSNSRSEMNVSTLELGDSALYLCASSMDIGNYGYTFGSGTRLTVV.

J is TRBJ2-1 and V is TRBV4-2; 7 bases map to TRBD2. The V and J ends lost 3 bases and 10 bases, in that order; junction bases with no gene match: 12. CDR3 length: 15 residues. CDR1 LGHNA and CDR2 YNFKEQ come from the germline V gene. CDR3 nucleotide sequence: TGTGCCAGCAGCCATACCAGACTAGCCTTATCGGAGCAGTTCTTC. Residues: CASSHTRLALSEQFF.

In its sample, this clonotype was seen a few times. The chain is built from TRBV28 and TRBJ2-7, with TRBD2 matching 7 bases. V was pared by 8 bases and J by 4 bases, with 11 bases of the junction left unmatched. The CDR3 extends over 14 amino acids. The germline V gene has CDR1 MDHEN and CDR2 SYDVKM. CDR3 nucleotide sequence: TGTGCCAGCTGTCGACTAGCCCTAGCATACGAGCAGTACTTC. This gives the protein CASCRLALAYEQYF.

A few counts support this clonotype. The rearrangement uses TRBV20-1 and TRBJ2-7, with D maybe TRBD2 (6 bases). Germline V lookup: CDR1 DFQATT, CDR2 SNEGSKA (reference sequence). CDR3 size: 13 residues. V was pared by 0 bases and J by 5 bases, with 11 bases between. CDR3 DNA: TGCAGTGCTAGAGAGGCAGGAGGGAACGAGCAGTACTTC. It is translated as CSAREAGGNEQYF.

The chain joins TRBV7-2 to TRBJ2-5; 11 bases match TRBD2. Losses at the gene ends were 0 bases for V and 0 bases for J; bases not matched to a gene: 6. This CDR3 is built from 18 residues. Germline CDR1 SGHTA, CDR2 FQGNSA. DNA for the CDR3: TGTGCCAGCAGCTTAGCCTACCTAGCGGGGGGTTACCAAGAGACCCAGTACTTC. The encoded protein is CASSLAYLAGGYQETQYF.

In its sample, this clonotype was seen a few times. The V call is TRBV6-2 or TRBV6-3, the J call TRBJ1-5; 7 positions agree with TRBD1. The CDR3 has 15 amino acids. Germline V gene sequence: CDR1 MNHEY, CDR2 SVGEGT. V lost 0 bases, J lost 6 bases, and 5 bases stayed unmatched. The CDR3 sequence is CASSYSSQGVQPQHF. CDR3 coding DNA: TGTGCCAGCAGTTACTCGAGTCAGGGGGTTCAGCCCCAGCATTTT.

This clonotype is a singleton in its sample. The chain couples TRBV29-1 to TRBJ2-7; D possibly corresponds to TRBD1 (6 bases). Germline V gives CDR1 SQVTM, CDR2 ANQGSEA. There are 13 residues in the CDR3. Trimming took 7 bases from V and 0 from J, leaving 13 bases between them. The CDR3 here is CSGPAGDSYEQYF. The CDR3 coding sequence is TGCAGCGGTCCTGCAGGGGACTCCTACGAGCAGTACTTC.